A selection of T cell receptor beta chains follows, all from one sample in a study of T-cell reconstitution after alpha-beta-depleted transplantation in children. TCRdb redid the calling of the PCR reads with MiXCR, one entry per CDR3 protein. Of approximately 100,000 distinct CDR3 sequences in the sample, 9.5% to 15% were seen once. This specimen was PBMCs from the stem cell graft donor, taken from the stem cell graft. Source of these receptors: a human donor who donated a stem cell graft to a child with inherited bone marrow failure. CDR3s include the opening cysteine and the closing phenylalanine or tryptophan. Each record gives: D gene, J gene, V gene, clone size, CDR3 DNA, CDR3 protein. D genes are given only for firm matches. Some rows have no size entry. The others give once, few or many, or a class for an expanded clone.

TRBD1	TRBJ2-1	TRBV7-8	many	TGTGCCAGCGACAGGGGTAATGAGCAGTTCTTC	CASDRGNEQFF
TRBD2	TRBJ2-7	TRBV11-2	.	TGTGCCAGCAGCTTAGGACTAGCGGGAGCTTTCGAGCAGTACTTC	CASSLGLAGAFEQYF
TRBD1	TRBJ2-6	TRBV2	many	TGTGCCAGCCTGACAGGGGGCGCCTCTGGGGCCAACGTCCTGACTTTC	CASLTGGASGANVLTF
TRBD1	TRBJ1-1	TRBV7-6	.	TGTGCCAGCAGCCGGACAGGGGGGATTACGAACACTGAAGCTTTCTTT	CASSRTGGITNTEAFF
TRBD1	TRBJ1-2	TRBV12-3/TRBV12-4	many	TGTGCCAGCAGTGTACAGGGGGCTGGTTATGGCTACACCTTC	CASSVQGAGYGYTF
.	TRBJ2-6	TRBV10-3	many	TGTGCCATCAGTGAGTCGAGGAGCTCCGGGGCCAACGTCCTGACTTTC	CAISESRSSGANVLTF
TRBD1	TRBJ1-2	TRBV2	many	TGTGCCAGCACTACCGGGACAGGGGTCTATGGCTACACCTTC	CASTTGTGVYGYTF
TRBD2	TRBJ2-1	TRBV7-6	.	TGTGCCAGCAGCTTGGGGACTAGCGGGAGATACAATGAGCAGTTCTTC	CASSLGTSGRYNEQFF
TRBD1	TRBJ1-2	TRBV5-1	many	TGCGCCAGCAGCCGCGGGACAGAGAACTATGGCTACACCTTC	CASSRGTENYGYTF
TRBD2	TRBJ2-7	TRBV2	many	TGTGCCAGCAGTGCCTTAGCGGGAGTGTCTGAGCAGTACTTC	CASSALAGVSEQYF
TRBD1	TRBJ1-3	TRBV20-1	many	TGCAGTGCTAGGGCCCCCAGGGGGAGAGGAAACACCATATATTTT	CSARAPRGRGNTIYF
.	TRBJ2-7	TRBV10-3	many	TGTGCCATCAACTCACAGGGAAGCAACCACGAGCAGTACTTC	CAINSQGSNHEQYF